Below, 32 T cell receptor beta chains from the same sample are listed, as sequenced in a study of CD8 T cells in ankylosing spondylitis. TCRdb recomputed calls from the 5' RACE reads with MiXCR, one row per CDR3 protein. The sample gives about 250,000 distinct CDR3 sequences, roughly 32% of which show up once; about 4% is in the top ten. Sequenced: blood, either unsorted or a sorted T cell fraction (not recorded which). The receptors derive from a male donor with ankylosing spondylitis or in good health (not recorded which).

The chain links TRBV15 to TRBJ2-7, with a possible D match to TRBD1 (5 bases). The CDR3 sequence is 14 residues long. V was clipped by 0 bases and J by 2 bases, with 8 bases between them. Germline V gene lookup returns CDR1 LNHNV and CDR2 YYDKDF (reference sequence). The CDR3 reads CATSREQDPYEQYF. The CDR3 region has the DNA TGTGCCACCAGCAGAGAACAGGATCCCTACGAGCAGTACTTC. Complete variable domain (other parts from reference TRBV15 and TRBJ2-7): DAMVIQNPRYQVTQFGKPVTLSCSQTLNHNVMYWYQQKSSQAPKLLFHYYDKDFNNEADTPDNFQSRRPNTSFCFLDIRSPGLGDTAMYLCATSREQDPYEQYFGPGTRLTVT.

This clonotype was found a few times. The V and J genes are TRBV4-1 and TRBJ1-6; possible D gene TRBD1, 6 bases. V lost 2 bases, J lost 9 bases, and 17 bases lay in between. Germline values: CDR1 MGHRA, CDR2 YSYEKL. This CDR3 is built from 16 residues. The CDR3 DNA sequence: TGCGCCAGCAGCCAACATCCAACAGGGATCAGTTCACCCCTCCACTTT. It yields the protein CASSQHPTGISSPLHF.

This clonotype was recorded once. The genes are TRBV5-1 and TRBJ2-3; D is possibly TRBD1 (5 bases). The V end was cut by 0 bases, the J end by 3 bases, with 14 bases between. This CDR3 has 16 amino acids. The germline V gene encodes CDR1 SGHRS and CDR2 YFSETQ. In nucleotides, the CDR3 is TGCGCCAGCAGCTTGGGTACAGGAAGGTGGACAGATACGCAGTATTTT. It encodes CASSLGTGRWTDTQYF.

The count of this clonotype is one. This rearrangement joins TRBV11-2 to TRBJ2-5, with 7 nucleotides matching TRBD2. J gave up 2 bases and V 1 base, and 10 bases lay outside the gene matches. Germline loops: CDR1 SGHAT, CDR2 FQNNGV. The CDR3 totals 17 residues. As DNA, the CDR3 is TGTGCCAGCAGCTTAGGGCCCCGTAGCGGGCTTCAAGAGACCCAGTACTTC. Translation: CASSLGPRSGLQETQYF.

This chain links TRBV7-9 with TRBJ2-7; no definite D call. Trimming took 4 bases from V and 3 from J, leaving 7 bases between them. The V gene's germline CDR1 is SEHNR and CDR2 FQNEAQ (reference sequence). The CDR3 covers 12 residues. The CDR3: CASSSLHYEQYF. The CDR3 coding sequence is TGTGCCAGCAGCTCCCTTCACTACGAGCAGTACTTC.

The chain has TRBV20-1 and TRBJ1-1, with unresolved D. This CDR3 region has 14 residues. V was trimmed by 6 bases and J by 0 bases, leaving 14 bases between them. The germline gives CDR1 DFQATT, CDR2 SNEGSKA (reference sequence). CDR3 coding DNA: TGCAGTGCCATTCCCCTGTTGATGAACACTGAAGCTTTCTTT. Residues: CSAIPLLMNTEAFF.

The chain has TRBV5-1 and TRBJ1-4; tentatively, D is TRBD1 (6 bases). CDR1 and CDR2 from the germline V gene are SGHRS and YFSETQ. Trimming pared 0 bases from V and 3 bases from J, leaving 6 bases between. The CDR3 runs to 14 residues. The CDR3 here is CASSLGQANEKLFF. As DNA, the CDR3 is TGCGCCAGCAGCTTGGGACAGGCTAATGAAAAACTGTTTTTT. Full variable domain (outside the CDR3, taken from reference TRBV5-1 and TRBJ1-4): KAGVTQTPRYLIKTRGQQVTLSCSPISGHRSVSWYQQTPGQGLQFLFEYFSETQRNKGNFPGRFSGRQFSNSRSEMNVSTLELGDSALYLCASSLGQANEKLFFGSGTQLSVL.

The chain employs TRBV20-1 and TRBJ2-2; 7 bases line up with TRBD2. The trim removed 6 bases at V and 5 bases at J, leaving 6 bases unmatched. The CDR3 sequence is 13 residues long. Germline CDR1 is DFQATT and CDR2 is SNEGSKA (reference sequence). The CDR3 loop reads CSAASGDTGELFF. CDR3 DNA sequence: TGCAGTGCCGCGAGCGGGGATACCGGGGAGCTGTTTTTT.

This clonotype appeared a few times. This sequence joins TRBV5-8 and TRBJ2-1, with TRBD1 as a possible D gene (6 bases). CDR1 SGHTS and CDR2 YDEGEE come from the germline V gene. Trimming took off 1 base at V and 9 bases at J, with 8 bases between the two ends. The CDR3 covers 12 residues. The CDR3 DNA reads TGTGCCAGCAGCTTGCTCAGGGGTGAGCAGTTCTTC. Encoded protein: CASSLLRGEQFF.

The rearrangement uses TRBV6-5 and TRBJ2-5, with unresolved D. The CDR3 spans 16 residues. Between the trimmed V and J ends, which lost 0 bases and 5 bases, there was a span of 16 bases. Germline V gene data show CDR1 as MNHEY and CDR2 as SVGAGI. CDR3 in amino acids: CASSYSNPGLGETQYF. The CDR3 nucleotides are TGTGCCAGCAGTTACTCGAATCCAGGCCTTGGGGAGACCCAGTACTTC.

The CDR3 coding sequence is TGTGCCACCAGCAGAGAGATAACCAGGGGTTTGAGCTCCTACGAGCAGTACTTC. This encodes CATSREITRGLSSYEQYF. This chain joins TRBV15 and TRBJ2-7; possibly TRBD1 for D (6 bases). The CDR3 spans 18 residues. Deletions cut 0 bases from V and 0 bases from J, with 18 bases between. CDR1 is LNHNV, CDR2 YYDKDF, per germline (reference sequence).

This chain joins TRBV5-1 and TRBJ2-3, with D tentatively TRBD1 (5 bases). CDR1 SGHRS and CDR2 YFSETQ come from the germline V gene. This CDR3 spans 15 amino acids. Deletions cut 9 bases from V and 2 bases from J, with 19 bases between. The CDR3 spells CATGAHRNHTDTQYF. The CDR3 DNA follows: TGCGCCACTGGGGCCCACAGAAATCACACAGATACGCAGTATTTT.

The CDR3 DNA sequence: TGCAGTGCTAGAAACACCCCTACAGATACGCAGTATTTT. Amino acids: CSARNTPTDTQYF. This chain links TRBV20-1 with TRBJ2-3; no clear D. The V gene lost 2 bases and the J gene lost 3 bases, with 9 bases spanning the gap. The CDR3 covers 13 residues. The germline V gene has CDR1 DFQATT and CDR2 SNEGSKA (reference sequence).

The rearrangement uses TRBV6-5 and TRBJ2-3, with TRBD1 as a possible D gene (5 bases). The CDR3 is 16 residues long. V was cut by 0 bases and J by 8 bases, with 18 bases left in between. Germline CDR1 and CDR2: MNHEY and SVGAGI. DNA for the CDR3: TGTGCCAGCAGTTACTCTTCCCCCAGGGTCCAAGGTACGCAGTATTTT. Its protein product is CASSYSSPRVQGTQYF.

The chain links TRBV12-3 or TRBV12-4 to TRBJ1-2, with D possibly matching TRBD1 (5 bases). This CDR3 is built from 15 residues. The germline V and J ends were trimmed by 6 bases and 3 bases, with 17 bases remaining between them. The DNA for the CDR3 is TGTGCCAGCAGCTCCATTATCGGGGGGTACTATGGCTACACCTTC. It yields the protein CASSSIIGGYYGYTF.

The CDR3 reads CSASGVSSYNEQFF. DNA of the CDR3: TGCAGTGCCAGCGGGGTGAGCTCCTACAATGAGCAGTTCTTC. The chain uses TRBV20-1 and TRBJ2-1; 7 positions agree with TRBD2. The CDR3 runs 14 residues. The ends lost 6 bases at V and 0 bases at J; junction bases unmatched: 5. From germline, CDR1 is DFQATT and CDR2 SNEGSKA (reference sequence).

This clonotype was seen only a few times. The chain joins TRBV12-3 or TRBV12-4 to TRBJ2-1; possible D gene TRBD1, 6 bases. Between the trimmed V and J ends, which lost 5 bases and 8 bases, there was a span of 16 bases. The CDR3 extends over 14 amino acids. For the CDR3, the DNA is TGTGCCAGCAGTAAGCCGGGACAAGGAGATGAGCAGTTCTTC. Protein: CASSKPGQGDEQFF.

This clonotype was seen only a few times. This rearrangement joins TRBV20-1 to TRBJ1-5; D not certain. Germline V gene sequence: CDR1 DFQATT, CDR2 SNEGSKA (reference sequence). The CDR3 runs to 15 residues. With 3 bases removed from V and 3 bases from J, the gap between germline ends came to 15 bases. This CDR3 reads CSARPPDSYNQPQHF. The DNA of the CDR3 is TGCAGTGCTAGGCCTCCGGACTCATACAATCAGCCCCAGCATTTT.

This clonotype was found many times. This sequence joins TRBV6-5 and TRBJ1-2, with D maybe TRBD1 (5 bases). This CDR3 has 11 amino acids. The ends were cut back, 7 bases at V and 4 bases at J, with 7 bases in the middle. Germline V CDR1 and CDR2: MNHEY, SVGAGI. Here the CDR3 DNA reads TGTGCCAGCACCGACAGCTATGGCTACACCTTC. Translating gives CASTDSYGYTF.

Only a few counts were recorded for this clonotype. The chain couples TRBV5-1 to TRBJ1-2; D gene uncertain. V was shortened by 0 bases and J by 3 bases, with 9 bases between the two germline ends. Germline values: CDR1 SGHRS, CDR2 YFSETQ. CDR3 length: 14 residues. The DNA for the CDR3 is TGCGCCAGCAGCTTGGCGGCCGGGGACTATGGCTACACCTTC. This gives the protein CASSLAAGDYGYTF.

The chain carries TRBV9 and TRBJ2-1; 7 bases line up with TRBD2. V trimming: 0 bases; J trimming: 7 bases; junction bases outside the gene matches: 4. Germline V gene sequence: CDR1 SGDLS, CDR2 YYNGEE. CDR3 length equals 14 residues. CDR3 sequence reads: CASSVAGGRNEQFF. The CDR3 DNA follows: TGTGCCAGCAGCGTAGCGGGGGGTCGGAATGAGCAGTTCTTC. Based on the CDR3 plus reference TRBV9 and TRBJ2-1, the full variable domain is DSGVTQTPKHLITATGQRVTLRCSPRSGDLSVYWYQQSLDQGLQFLIQYYNGEERAKGNILERFSAQQFPDLHSELNLSSLELGDSALYFCASSVAGGRNEQFFGPGTRLTVL.

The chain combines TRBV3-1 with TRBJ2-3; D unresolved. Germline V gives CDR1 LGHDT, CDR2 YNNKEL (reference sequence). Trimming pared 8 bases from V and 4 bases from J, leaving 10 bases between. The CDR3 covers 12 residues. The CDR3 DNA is TGTGCCAGCGCCGGGCTCCCAGATACGCAGTATTTT. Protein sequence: CASAGLPDTQYF.

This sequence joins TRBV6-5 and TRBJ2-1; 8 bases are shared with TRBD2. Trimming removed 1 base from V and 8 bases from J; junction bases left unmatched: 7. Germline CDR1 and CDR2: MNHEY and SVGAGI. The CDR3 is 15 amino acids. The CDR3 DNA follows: TGTGCCAGCAGTTACTGGGGGACTAGTTTCTATGAGCAGTTCTTC. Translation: CASSYWGTSFYEQFF.

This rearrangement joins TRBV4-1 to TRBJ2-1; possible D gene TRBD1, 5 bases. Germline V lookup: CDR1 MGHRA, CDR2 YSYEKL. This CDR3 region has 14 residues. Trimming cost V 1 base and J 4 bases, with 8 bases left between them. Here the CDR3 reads CASSQGQGYNEQFF. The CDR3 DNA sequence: TGCGCCAGCAGCCAAGGGCAGGGTTACAATGAGCAGTTCTTC.

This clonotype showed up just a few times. The CDR3 DNA is TGCAGTGCTAGAGACTTTGAGAAGATCAGGTTTACCGGGGAGCTGTTTTTT. Translated: CSARDFEKIRFTGELFF. V usage is TRBV20-1 and J usage is TRBJ2-2; no clear D. V was trimmed by 0 bases and J by 5 bases, leaving 19 bases between them. The CDR3 is 17 amino acids. Germline CDR1 and CDR2: DFQATT and SNEGSKA (reference sequence).

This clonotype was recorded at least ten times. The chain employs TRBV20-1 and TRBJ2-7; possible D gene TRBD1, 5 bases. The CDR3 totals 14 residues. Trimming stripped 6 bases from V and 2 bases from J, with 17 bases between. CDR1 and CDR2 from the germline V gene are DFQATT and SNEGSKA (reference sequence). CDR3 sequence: CSAALPRVPYEQYF. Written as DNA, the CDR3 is TGCAGTGCAGCCCTTCCCAGGGTCCCCTACGAGCAGTACTTC.

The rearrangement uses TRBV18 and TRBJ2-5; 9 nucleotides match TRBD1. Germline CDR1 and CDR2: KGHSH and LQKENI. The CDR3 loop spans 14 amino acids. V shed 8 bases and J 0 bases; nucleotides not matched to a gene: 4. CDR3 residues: CASRRTGDQETQYF. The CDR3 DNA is TGTGCCAGCCGTAGGACAGGGGACCAAGAGACCCAGTACTTC.

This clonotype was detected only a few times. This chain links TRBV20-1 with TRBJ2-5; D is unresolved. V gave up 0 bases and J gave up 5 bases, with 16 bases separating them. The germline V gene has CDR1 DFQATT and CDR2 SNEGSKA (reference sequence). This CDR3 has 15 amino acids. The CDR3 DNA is TGCAGTGCTAGAGATGGCACATCCCCCGGGGAGACCCAGTACTTC. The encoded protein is CSARDGTSPGETQYF.

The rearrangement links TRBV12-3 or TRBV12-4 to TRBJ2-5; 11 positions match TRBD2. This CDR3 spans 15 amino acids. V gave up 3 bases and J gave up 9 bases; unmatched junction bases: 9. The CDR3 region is CASSFGTSGGWAQYF. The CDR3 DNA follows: TGTGCCAGCAGTTTTGGAACTAGCGGGGGCTGGGCCCAGTACTTC.

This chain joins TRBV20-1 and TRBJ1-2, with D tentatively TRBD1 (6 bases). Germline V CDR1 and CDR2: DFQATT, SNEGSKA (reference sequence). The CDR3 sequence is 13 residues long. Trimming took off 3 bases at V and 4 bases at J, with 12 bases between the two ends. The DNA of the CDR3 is TGCAGTGCTAGGAGGGGGACACTCTATGGCTACACCTTC. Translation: CSARRGTLYGYTF.

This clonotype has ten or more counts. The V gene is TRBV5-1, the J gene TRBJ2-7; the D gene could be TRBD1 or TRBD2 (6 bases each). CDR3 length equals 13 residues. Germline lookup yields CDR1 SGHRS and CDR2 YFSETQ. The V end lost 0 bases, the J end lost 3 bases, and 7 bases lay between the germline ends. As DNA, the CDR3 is TGCGCCAGCAGCTTGGAGGGGGGCTACGAGCAGTACTTC. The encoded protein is CASSLEGGYEQYF.

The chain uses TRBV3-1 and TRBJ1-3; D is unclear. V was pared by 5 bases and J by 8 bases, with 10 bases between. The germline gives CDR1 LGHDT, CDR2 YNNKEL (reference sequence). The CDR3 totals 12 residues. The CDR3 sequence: CASSFPRDTIYF. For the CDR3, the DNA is TGTGCCAGCAGCTTCCCGCGAGACACCATATATTTT.